Detailed here is one T cell receptor (beta chain). Unique molecular identifiers were used in preparing the TCRbeta library. TCRdb re-analysed the PCR reads in MiXCR, keeping a single row per CDR3 protein. Here the sample spans 150,000 to 200,000 distinct CDR3 sequences, around 7% being singletons. The sample originates from a study of T-cell reconstitution after alpha-beta-depleted transplantation in children. V gave up 2 bases and J gave up 4 bases, with 8 bases separating them. The CDR3 runs 13 residues. CDR1 is LNHDA and CDR2 is SQIVND in the germline V gene (reference sequence). The source was PBMCs from the stem cell graft donor, collected from the stem cell graft. This sequence was found in a human donor who donated a stem cell graft to a child with Wiskott-Aldrich syndrome. The chain combines TRBV19 with TRBJ1-2; D remains unclear. The chain's CDR3 is CASSIRGIYGYTF. CDR3 sequence (DNA): TGTGCCAGTAGTATAAGAGGGATCTATGGCTACACCTTC.